This TCR beta chain derives from a study of blood T cell repertoires in COVID-19. Looking at the study overall: Acute and convalescent COVID-19 specimens originated in the United States, Italy and Spain.

In the original analysis: For nucleated cells, counts were estimated from reference gene primer amplification. Sequenced by immunoSEQ multiplex PCR; TCRdb stores in-frame clones only, minus some. V and J calls and clone size come straight from that table; D and trimming were deduced from the DNA. The table includes under 250,000 clones, about four fifths detected once. V was cut by 3 bases and J by 3 bases, with 9 bases left in between. This CDR3 is 14 amino acids long. Germline CDR1 is SNHLY and CDR2 is FYNNEI. Sequenced input: peripheral blood. This TCR derives from an elderly man with acute or convalescent COVID-19. The chain combines TRBV2 with TRBJ1-5; a weak D match, TRBD1 (6 bases). In DNA form, the CDR3 reads TGTGCCAGCAGTGAGGGGGGGCCCAATCAGCCCCAGCATTTT. Its protein is CASSEGGPNQPQHF.